The entry below gives a single T cell receptor (beta chain) sequence along with its context. Its antigen remains unknown. The source of the sample is a study of graft-versus-host responses after intestinal transplantation. Turning to the study itself: The study gave all recipients anti-thymocyte globulin induction, then tacrolimus and steroids for approximately three years.

The CDR3 spans 11 residues. Germline CDR1 ENHRY, CDR2 SYGVKD. Trimming pared 3 bases from V and 5 bases from J, leaving 5 bases between. The method was immunoSEQ multiplex PCR; TCRdb's version includes in-frame clones alone and lacks a portion of them. The sample shows 96,000 or so clones, around nine tenths of them seen only once. Study results and caveats: Patients with graft-donor T cell macrochimerism had high graft-versus-host to host-versus-graft clonal ratios in allografts.

J is TRBJ2-7 and V is TRBV10-3, with D unresolved. This TCR was recovered from a human donor who received an intestinal transplant. The specimen comprised unstimulated CD4+ T cells sorted from spleen or lymph node cells, sampled before intestinal transplant. CDR3 bases: TGTGCCATCAGTGACTTTAACGAGCAGTACTTC. Translating gives CAISDFNEQYF.